These T cell receptor beta chains were read from a single sample in a study of identical twins. Each CDR3 protein gets one entry after TCRdb re-called the 5' RACE reads with MiXCR. Among some 1,600,000 distinct CDR3 sequences listed, under 35% were seen once. The sample comprised cord blood. The receptors were sampled from a newborn girl in good health. The conserved cysteine and the conserved F or W are not part of the CDR3 here.

v_gene	j_gene	CDR3aa
TRBV5-8	TRBJ1-5	ASSWTGSPTQPQH
TRBV3-1	TRBJ2-5	ASSQEVLAGGTETQY
TRBV19	TRBJ2-7	ASSIAAGEVYEQY
TRBV5-1	NA	ASSLELAGMNEQY
TRBV2	TRBJ1-1	ASSQGRGINTEAF
TRBV4-1	TRBJ1-5	ASSQDPRGGNQPQH
TRBV6-1	TRBJ2-7	ASSALAAVYNEQY
TRBV3-1	TRBJ2-1	ASSPTGGSSMEQF
TRBV12-3/TRBV12-4	TRBJ2-1	ASTPAGGKKYNEQF
TRBV5-5	TRBJ2-2	ASSFWGRSGELF
TRBV20-1	TRBJ1-2	SAVSGDYGYT
TRBV5-1	TRBJ2-5	ASSFTWRSHSYNEQY
TRBV24-1	TRBJ2-5	ATSDPGTSSMETQY
TRBV5-1	TRBJ2-3	ASSLSGTTDTQY
TRBV20-1	TRBJ1-5	SARGQGNRPQH
TRBV10-3	TRBJ1-4	AISESRLVKGEGEKLF
TRBV5-1	TRBJ2-1	ASSLDARGSYNEQF
TRBV5-4	TRBJ2-7	ASRTDQSSYEQY
TRBV24-1	TRBJ2-1	ATSGLRDPNEQF
TRBV24-1	NA	ATSGGRVGSYNEQY
TRBV20-1	TRBJ1-4	SARESVTNEKLF
TRBV13	TRBJ1-2	ASSLMVPYGYT
TRBV20-1	TRBJ2-3	SASGGGADTQY
TRBV20-1	TRBJ1-5	SASQPTGNSSQPQH
TRBV11-2	TRBJ2-3	ASSSVGGRWDTQY
TRBV24-1	TRBJ2-1	ATSVGTGQYNEQF
TRBV12-3/TRBV12-4	TRBJ1-2	ASSPRGAGYT
TRBV5-1	TRBJ2-5	ASSLGPSRLTWRETQY
TRBV6-2/TRBV6-3	TRBJ1-5	ASSYPQGFGNQPQH
TRBV10-2	TRBJ1-2	ASQQAGQPNNYGYT
TRBV3-1	TRBJ2-1	ASSQVRGTSGFSYNEQF
TRBV6-5	TRBJ1-2	ASSWGQGVLRGYT
TRBV4-1	TRBJ2-1	ASSQAGLSSYNEQF
TRBV28	TRBJ1-2	ASRRGRAGYGYT
TRBV5-6	NA	ASSQTQSSYNEQY